This T cell receptor beta chain came from a study of OX40 agonist ivuxolimab in advanced cancers. Some background on the complete study: Ivuxolimab was a fully human IgG2 agonistic monoclonal antibody targeting the costimulatory receptor OX40 (CD134). Intravenous ivuxolimab was administered to patients every 2 weeks at six dose levels: 0.01, 0.1, 0.3, 1.5, 3 and 10 mg/kg. Of the roughly 53 patients in dose escalation, some 19 had hepatocellular carcinoma, roughly 15 had melanoma, 9 had renal cell carcinoma and 9 had head and neck cancer. A male proportion of 75% to 85% and a mean age of roughly 55 years, ranging from roughly 20 to 80, were recorded for the dose-escalation cohort. Prior anti-PD-1, anti-PD-L1 or anti-CTLA-4 therapy was permitted, and checkpoint inhibitors had been received by about 44% of dose-escalation patients. Partial responses occurred in three dose-escalation patients: two with cutaneous melanoma and one with hepatocellular carcinoma. The point of sequencing TCRbeta in the periphery was to test whether ivuxolimab changed TCR sequence diversity and drove clonal T-cell expansion. The paper describes the monotherapy dose-escalation part (N of about 52 patients) of the phase I trial of ivuxolimab.

For sequencing of the TCRbeta CDR3 region, genomic DNA was extracted from the sorted cells. The immunoSEQ Assay was used for sequencing of TCRbeta CDR3 regions. TCRdb stores this immuneACCESS table with in-frame sequences only. Part of the clones is absent; in the studies checked, under half of the shortfall reflects unresolved V genes, and no reason is known for the rest. The sample profile shows more than 65,000 clones; 65% to 90% of them were found once. The ten largest account for about 1% of the sample. V lost 2 bases and J lost 8 bases; the stretch between them is 13 bases long. The CDR3 measures 14 amino acids from cysteine to phenylalanine. Here the CDR3 DNA is all that survives: 42 bases in frame from base 1. CDR1 and CDR2 are drawn from the germline V gene: SGHRS, YFSETQ. In regard to this clone: The antigen it recognizes is unknown. No quality values exist for individual bases; no much larger clone is one base distant.

Patients with autoimmune disease history or receiving systemic immunosuppression were excluded from the trial. Peripheral blood for TCR sequencing was drawn from every dose cohort at baseline, at cycle 4 day 1 and at cycle 7 day 1. The samples were drawn from a first-in-human, open-label, multicenter phase I dose-escalation trial of ivuxolimab. Adults with locally advanced or metastatic head and neck squamous cell, hepatocellular, melanoma or renal cell carcinoma were enrolled in the trial. CD4+ and CD8+ T cells were sorted separately from peripheral blood before TCR sequencing. What the authors observed across the whole study: At doses of 0.1 to 3.0 mg/kg, clonal expansion of both CD4+ and CD8+ T cells in blood was seen between baseline and week 6. In the 0.1-3.0 mg/kg groups, partial responders had among the lowest normalized peripheral clonal expansion, particularly in CD8+ T cells. Which antigens the clonally expanded peripheral T cells were specific for was not determined. Low levels of normalized T-cell clonal expansion were also shown by some nonresponding patients. After ivuxolimab, more expanded clones were found on average in CD8+ T cells than in CD4+ T cells.

The chain is made from TRBV5-1 and TRBJ2-2, with TRBD2 perhaps the D gene, on 7 matching bases. The sample in question was CD4+ or CD8+ T cells sorted from blood, obtained in a trial of the OX40 agonist ivuxolimab. The clonotype comes from an adult with an advanced solid tumor such as melanoma, head and neck, liver or kidney cancer. The encoded CDR3 is CASSLGGAVGELFF. The nucleotide sequence reads as follows: TGCGCCAGCAGCTTAGGGGGGGCCGTTGGGGAGCTGTTTTTT.